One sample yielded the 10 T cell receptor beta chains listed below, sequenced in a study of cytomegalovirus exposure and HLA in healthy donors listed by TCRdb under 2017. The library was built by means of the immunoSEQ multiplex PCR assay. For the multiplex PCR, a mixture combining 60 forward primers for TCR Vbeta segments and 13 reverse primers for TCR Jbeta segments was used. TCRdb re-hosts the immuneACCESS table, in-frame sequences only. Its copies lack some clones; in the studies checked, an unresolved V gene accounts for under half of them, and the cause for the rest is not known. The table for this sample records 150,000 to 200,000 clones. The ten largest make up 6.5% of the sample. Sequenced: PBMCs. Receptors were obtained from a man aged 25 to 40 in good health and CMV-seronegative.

CDR3 DNA: TGTGCCAGCAGCTCCGACAGGGGCGCAGGGGGTCCCGGGGAGCTGTTTTTT. It is translated as CASSSDRGAGGPGELFF. J is TRBJ2-2 and V is TRBV13; 8 positions agree with TRBD1. The CDR3 runs 17 residues. Germline V gene lookup returns CDR1 PRHDT and CDR2 FYEKMQ (reference sequence). V lost 4 bases and J lost 6; bases outside the gene matches: 13.

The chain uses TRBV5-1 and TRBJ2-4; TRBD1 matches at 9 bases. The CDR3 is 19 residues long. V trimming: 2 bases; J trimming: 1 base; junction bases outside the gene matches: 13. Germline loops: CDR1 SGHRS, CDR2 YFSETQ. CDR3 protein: CASSFAGTGRYRAKNIQYF. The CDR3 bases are TGCGCCAGCAGCTTTGCCGGGACAGGGCGGTATCGGGCCAAAAACATTCAGTACTTC.

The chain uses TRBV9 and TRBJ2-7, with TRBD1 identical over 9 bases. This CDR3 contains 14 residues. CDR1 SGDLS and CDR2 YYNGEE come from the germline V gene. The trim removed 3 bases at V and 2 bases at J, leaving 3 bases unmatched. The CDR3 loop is CASSAGDRAYEQYF. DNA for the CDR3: TGTGCCAGCAGCGCTGGGGACAGGGCCTACGAGCAGTACTTC.

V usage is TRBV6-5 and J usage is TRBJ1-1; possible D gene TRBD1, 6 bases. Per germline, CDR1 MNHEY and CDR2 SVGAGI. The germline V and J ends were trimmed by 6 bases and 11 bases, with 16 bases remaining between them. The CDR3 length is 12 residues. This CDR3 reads CASSQQGRRAFF. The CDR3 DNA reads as TGTGCCAGCAGCCAACAGGGACGGCGCGCTTTCTTT.

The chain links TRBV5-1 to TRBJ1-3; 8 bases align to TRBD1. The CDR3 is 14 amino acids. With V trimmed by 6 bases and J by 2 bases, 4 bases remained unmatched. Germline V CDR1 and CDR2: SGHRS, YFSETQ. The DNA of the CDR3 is TGCGCCAGCAACGGACAGGGCCCTGGAAACACCATATATTTT. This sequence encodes CASNGQGPGNTIYF.

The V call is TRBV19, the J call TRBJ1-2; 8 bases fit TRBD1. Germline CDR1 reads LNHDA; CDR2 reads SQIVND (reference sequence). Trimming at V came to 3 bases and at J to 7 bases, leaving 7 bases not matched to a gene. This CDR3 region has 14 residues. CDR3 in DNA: TGTGCCAGTAGTATCTGGCAGGGGGCTGGTGGCTACACCTTC. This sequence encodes CASSIWQGAGGYTF.

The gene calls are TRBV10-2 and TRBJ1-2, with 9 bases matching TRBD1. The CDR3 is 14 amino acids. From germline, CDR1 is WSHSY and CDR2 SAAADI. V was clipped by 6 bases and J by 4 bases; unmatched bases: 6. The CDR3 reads CASRTTGGGYGYTF. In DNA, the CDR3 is TGCGCCAGCAGAACTACAGGGGGCGGCTATGGCTACACCTTC.

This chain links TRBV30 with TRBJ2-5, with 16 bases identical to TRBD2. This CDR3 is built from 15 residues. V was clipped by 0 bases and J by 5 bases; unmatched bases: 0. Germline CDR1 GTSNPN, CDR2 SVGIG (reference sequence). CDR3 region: CAWSVGLAGGETQYF. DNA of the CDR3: TGTGCCTGGAGTGTGGGACTAGCGGGGGGGGAGACCCAGTACTTC.

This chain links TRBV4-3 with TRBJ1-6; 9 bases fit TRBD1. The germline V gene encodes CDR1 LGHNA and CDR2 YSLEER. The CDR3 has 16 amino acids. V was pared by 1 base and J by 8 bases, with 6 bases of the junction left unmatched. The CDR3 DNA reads TGCGCCAGCAGCCAAGTCCCCGGGACAGGGTATTCACCCCTCCACTTT. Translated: CASSQVPGTGYSPLHF.

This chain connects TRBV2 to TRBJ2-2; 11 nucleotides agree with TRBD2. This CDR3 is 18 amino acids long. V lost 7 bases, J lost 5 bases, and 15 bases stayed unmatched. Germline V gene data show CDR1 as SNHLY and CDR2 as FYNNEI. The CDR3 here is CASTEKYSGGAWTGELFF. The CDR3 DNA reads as TGTGCCAGCACCGAGAAGTATAGCGGGGGGGCTTGGACCGGGGAGCTGTTTTTT.